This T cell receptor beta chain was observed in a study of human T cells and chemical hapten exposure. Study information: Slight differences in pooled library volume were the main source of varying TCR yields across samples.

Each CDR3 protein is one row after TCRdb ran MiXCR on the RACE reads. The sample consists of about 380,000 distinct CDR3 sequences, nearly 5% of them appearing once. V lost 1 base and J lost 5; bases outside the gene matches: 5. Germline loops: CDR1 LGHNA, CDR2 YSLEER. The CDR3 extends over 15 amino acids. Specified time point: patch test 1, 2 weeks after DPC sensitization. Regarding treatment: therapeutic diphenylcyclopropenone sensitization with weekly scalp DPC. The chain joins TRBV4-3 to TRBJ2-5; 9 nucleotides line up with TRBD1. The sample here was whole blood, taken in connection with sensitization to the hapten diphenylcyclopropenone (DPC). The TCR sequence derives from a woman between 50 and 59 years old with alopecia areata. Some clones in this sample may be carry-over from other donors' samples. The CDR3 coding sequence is TGCGCCAGCAGCCAAGGGACAGGGGCGCAGGAGACCCAGTACTTC. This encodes CASSQGTGAQETQYF.